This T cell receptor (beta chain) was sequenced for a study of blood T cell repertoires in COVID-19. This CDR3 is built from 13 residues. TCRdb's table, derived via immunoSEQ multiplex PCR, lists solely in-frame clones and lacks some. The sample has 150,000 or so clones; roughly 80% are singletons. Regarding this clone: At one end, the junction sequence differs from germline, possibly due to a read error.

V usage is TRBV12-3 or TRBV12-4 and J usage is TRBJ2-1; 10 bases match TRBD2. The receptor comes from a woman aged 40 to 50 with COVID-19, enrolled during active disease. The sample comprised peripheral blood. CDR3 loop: CASTLGSGRAPVF. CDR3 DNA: TGTGCCAGCACCCTCGGGAGCGGGAGGGCCCCGGTCTTC.